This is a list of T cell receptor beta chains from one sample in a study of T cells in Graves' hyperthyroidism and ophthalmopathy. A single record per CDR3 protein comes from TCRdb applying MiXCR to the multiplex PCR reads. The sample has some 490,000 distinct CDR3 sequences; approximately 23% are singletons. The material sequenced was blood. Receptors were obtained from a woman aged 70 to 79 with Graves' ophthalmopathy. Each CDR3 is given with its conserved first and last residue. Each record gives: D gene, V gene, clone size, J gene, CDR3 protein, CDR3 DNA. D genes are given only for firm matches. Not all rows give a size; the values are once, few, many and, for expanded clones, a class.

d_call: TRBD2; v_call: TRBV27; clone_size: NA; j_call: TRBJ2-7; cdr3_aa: CASSSGLAGAGEQYF; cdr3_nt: TGTGCCAGCAGTTCCGGACTAGCGGGAGCGGGAGAGCAGTACTTC
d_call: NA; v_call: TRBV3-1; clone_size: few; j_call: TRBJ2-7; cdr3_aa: CASSQGGILSEQYF; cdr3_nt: TGTGCCAGCAGCCAAGGCGGGATTTTGTCCGAGCAGTACTTC
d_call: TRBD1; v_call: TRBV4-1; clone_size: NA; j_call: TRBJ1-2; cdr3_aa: CASSPSTGGHNYGYTF; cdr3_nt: TGCGCCAGCAGTCCATCTACAGGGGGGCATAACTATGGCTACACCTTC
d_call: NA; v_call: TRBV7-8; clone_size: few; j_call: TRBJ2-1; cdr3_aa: CASSFGFEQFF; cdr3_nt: TGTGCCAGCAGCTTCGGGTTTGAGCAGTTCTTC
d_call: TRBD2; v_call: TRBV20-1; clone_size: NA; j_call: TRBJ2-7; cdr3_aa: CSARDSGLAGHYEQYF; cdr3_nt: TGCAGTGCTAGAGATTCTGGACTAGCGGGTCACTACGAGCAGTACTTC
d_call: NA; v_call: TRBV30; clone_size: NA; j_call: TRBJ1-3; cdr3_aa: CAWSKTVSGNTIYF; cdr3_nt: TGTGCCTGGAGTAAGACGGTCTCTGGAAACACCATATATTTT
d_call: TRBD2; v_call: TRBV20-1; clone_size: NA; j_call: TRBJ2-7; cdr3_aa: CSAETGGEISYEQYF; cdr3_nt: TGCAGTGCCGAAACTGGGGGGGAGATCTCCTACGAGCAGTACTTC
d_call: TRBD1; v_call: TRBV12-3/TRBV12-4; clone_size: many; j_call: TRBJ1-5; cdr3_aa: CASTGQGSYQPQHF; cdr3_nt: TGTGCCAGCACGGGACAGGGGTCGTATCAGCCCCAGCATTTT
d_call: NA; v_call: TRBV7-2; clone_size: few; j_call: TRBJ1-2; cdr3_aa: CASSLAPQGYGYTF; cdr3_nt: TGTGCCAGCAGCTTAGCGCCACAGGGTTATGGCTACACCTTC
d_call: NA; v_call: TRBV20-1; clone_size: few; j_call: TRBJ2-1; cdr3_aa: CSARSGTSLYNEQFF; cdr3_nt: TGCAGTGCTAGATCCGGGACGAGTCTTTACAATGAGCAGTTCTTC
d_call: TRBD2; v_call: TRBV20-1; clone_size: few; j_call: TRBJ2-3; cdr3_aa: CSATNPGLAGTLTDTQYF; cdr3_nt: TGCAGTGCTACGAACCCGGGACTAGCGGGAACACTCACAGATACGCAGTATTTT
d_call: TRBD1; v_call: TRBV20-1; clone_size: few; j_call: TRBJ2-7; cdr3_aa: CSALDRGPYEQYF; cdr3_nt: TGCAGTGCTCTCGACAGGGGTCCCTACGAGCAGTACTTC
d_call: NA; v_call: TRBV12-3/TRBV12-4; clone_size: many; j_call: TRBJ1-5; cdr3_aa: CASSLGGEDQPQHF; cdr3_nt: TGTGCCAGCAGTTTAGGAGGGGAGGATCAGCCCCAGCATTTT
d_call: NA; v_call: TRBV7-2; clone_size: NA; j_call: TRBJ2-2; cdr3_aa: CASSDNRVRNTGELFF; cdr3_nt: TGTGCCAGCAGCGACAACAGGGTGAGGAACACCGGGGAGCTGTTTTTT
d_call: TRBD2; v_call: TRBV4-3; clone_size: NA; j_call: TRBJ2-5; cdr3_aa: CASSQGVTGAGGETQYF; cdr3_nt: TGCGCCAGCAGCCAAGGCGTTACCGGAGCGGGGGGGGAGACCCAGTACTTC
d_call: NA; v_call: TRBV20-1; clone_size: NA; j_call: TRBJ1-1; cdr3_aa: CSANYPPQNTEAFF; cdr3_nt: TGCAGTGCCAATTACCCTCCCCAGAACACTGAAGCTTTCTTT
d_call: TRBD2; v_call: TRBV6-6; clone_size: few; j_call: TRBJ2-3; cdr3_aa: CASSYSPTKGLAQAGRGTDTQYF; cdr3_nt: TGTGCCAGCAGTTACTCCCCAACAAAGGGGCTAGCTCAAGCAGGGAGGGGCACAGATACGCAGTATTTT
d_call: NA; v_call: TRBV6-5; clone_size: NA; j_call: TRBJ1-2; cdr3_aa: CASSSPAGGNYGYTF; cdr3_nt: TGTGCCAGCAGTTCCCCCGCAGGCGGTAACTATGGCTACACCTTC
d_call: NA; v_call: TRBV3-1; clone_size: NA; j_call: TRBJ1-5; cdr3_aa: CASSQDLGRGQPQHF; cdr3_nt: TGTGCCAGCAGCCAAGATCTGGGAAGGGGTCAGCCCCAGCATTTT
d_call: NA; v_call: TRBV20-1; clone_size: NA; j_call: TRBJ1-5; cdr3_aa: CSARTDSNQPQHF; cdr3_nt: TGCAGTGCTAGGACTGATAGCAATCAGCCCCAGCATTTT
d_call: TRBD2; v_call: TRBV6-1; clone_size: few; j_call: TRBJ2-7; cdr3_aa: CASRDPRGLAGHYEQYF; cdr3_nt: TGTGCCAGCAGGGATCCACGGGGACTAGCGGGACACTACGAGCAGTACTTC
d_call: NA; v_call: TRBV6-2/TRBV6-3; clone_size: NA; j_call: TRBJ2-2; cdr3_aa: CASKQGAGELFF; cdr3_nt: TGTGCCAGCAAGCAAGGGGCCGGGGAGCTGTTTTTT
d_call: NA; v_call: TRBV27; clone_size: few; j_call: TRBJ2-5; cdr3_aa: CASSPGVLASRETQYF; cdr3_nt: TGTGCCAGCAGTCCCGGGGTCCTAGCCTCCCGGGAGACCCAGTACTTC
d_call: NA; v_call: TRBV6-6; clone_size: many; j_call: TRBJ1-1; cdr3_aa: CASSYAGLNTEAFF; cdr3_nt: TGTGCCAGCAGTTACGCAGGTTTGAACACTGAAGCTTTCTTT
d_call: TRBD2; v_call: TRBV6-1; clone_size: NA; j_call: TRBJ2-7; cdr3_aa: CASTDSGSVSGEQYF; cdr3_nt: TGTGCCAGCACCGATAGCGGGAGCGTATCGGGAGAGCAGTACTTC
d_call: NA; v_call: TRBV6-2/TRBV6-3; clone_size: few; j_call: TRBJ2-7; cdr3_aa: CASSYSAVSREQYF; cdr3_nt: TGTGCCAGCAGTTACTCAGCCGTCTCTCGCGAGCAGTACTTC
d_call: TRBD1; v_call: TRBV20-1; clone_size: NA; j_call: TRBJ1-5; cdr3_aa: CSARDLVWTGKRSDQPQHF; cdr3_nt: TGCAGTGCTAGAGACCTAGTATGGACAGGGAAGAGGTCCGATCAGCCCCAGCATTTT
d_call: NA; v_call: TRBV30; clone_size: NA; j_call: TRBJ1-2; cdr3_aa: CAWSVARVRGYTF; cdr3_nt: TGTGCCTGGAGTGTAGCCAGGGTGAGAGGCTACACCTTC
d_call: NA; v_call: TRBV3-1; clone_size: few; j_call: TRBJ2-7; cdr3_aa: CASSQVFGGLAPYEQYF; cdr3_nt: TGTGCCAGCAGCCAAGTATTTGGGGGACTTGCTCCCTACGAGCAGTACTTC
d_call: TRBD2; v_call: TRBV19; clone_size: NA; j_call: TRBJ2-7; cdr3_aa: CASSMTIGDYTYEQYF; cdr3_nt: TGTGCCAGTAGTATGACGATAGGGGACTACACCTACGAGCAGTACTTC
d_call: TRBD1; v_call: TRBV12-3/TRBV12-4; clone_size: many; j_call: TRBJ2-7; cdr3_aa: CASRSGQWTYEQYF; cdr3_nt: TGTGCCAGCAGGTCGGGACAGTGGACGTACGAGCAGTACTTC
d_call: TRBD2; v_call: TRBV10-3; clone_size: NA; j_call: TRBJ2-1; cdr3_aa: CASSLAGGPSEQFF; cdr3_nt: TGTGCCAGCAGTTTAGCGGGAGGGCCGAGTGAGCAGTTCTTC
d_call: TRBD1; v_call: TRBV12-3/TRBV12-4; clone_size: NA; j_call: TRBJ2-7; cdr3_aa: CASSPDRGIFEQYF; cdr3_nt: TGTGCCAGCAGTCCCGACAGGGGGATATTCGAGCAGTACTTC
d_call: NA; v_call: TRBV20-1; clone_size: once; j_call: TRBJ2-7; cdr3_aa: CSARVEGVGDEQYF; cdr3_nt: TGCAGTGCTAGAGTCGAGGGGGTGGGGGACGAGCAGTACTTC
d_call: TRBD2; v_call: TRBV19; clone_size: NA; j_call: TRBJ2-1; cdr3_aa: CASSEISGSEQFF; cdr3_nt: TGTGCCAGTAGTGAAATTAGCGGGAGCGAGCAGTTCTTC
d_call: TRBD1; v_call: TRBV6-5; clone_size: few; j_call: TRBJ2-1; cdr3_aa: CASSYSGQGNNEQFF; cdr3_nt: TGTGCCAGCAGTTACTCGGGACAGGGGAACAATGAGCAGTTCTTC
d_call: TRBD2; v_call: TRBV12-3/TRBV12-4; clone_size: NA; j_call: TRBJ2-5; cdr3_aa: CASSWGGNGETQYF; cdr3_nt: TGTGCCAGCAGTTGGGGGGGGAACGGAGAGACCCAGTACTTC
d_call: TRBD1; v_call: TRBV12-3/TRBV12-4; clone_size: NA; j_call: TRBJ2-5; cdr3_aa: CASSQDTRQGAQETQYF; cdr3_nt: TGTGCCAGCAGCCAAGATACGCGCCAGGGGGCCCAAGAGACCCAGTACTTC
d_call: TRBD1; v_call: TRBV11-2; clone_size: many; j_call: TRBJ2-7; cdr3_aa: CASSFLARDRAHEQYF; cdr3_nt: TGTGCCAGCAGCTTTCTCGCCCGGGACAGGGCCCACGAGCAGTACTTC
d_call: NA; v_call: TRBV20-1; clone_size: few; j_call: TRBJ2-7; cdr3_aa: CSARMEGPYF; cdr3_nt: TGCAGTGCTAGAATGGAGGGGCCGTACTTC
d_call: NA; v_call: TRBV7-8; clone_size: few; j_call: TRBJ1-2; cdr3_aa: CASSLLYRANYGYTF; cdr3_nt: TGTGCCAGCAGCTTACTATACAGAGCTAACTATGGCTACACCTTC
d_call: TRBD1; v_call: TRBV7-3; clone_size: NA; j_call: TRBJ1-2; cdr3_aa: CASSLGQGVGYGYTF; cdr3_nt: TGTGCCAGCAGCTTAGGGCAGGGGGTCGGCTATGGCTACACCTTC
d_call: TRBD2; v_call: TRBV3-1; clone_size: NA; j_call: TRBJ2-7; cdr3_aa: CASSHPEASGQYEQYF; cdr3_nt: TGTGCCAGCAGCCACCCGGAGGCTAGCGGACAATACGAGCAGTACTTC
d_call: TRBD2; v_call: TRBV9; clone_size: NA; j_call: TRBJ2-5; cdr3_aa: CASSWTSGAQETQYF; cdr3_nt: TGTGCCAGCAGCTGGACTAGCGGGGCTCAAGAGACCCAGTACTTC
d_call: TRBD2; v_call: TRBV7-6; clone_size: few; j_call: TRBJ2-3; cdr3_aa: CASSPGGHPSTDTQYF; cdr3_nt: TGTGCCAGCAGCCCGGGGGGGCACCCTAGCACAGATACGCAGTATTTT
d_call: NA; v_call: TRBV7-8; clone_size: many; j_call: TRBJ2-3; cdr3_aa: CASSLVGPPQGADTQYF; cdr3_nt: TGTGCCAGCAGCTTAGTCGGGCCGCCTCAGGGTGCAGATACGCAGTATTTT
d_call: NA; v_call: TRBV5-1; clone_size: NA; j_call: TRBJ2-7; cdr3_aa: CASSLAGGQGLYEQYF; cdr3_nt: TGCGCCAGCAGCTTGGCGGGCGGGCAGGGGCTCTACGAGCAGTACTTC
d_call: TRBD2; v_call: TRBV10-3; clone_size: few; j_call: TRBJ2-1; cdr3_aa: CAISGVAGGLGEQFF; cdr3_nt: TGTGCCATCAGTGGGGTAGCGGGAGGTTTGGGTGAGCAGTTCTTC